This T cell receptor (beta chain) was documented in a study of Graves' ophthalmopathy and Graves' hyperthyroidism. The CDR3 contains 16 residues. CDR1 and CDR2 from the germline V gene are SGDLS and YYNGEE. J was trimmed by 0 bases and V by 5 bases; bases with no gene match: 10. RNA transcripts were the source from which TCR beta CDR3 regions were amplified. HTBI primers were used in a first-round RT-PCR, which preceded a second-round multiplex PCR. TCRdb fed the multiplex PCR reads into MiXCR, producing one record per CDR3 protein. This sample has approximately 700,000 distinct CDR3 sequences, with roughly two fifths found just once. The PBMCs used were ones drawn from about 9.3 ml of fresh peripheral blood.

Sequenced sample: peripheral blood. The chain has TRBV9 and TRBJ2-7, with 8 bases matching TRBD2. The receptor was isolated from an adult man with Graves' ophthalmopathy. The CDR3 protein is CASSRFSGTSSYEQYF. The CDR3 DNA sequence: TGTGCCAGCAGTCGTTTCTCCGGGACTAGCTCCTACGAGCAGTACTTC. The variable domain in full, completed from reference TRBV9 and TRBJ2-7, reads DSGVTQTPKHLITATGQRVTLRCSPRSGDLSVYWYQQSLDQGLQFLIQYYNGEERAKGNILERFSAQQFPDLHSELNLSSLELGDSALYFCASSRFSGTSSYEQYFGPGTRLTVT.